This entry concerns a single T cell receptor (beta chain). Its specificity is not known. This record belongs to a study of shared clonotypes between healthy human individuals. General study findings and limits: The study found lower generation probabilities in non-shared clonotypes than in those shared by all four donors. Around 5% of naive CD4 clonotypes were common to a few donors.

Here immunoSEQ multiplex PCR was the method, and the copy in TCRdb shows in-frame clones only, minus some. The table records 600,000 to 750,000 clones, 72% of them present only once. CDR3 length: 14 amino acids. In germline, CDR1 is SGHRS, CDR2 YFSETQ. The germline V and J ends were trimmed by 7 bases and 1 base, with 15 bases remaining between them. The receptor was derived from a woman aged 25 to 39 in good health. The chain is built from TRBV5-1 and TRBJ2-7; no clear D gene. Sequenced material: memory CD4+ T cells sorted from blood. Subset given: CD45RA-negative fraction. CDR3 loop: CASPSQGRSYEQYF. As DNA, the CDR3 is TGCGCCAGCCCCAGTCAAGGCAGATCCTACGAGCAGTACTTC.